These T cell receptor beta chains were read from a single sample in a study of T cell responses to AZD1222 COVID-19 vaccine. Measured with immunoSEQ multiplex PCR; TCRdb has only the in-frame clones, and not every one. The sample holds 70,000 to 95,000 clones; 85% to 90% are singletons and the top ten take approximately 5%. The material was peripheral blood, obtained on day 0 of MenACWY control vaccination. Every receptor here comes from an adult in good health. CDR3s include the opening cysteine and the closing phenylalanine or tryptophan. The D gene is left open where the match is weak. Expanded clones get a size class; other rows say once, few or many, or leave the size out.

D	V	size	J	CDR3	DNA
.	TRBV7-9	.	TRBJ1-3	CASSLAPRPLSGNTIYF	TGTGCCAGCAGCTTAGCGCCCCGGCCCCTCTCTGGAAACACCATATATTTT
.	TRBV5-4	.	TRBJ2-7	CASSSRGNSYEQYF	TGTGCCAGCAGCTCCCGGGGAAACTCCTACGAGCAGTACTTC
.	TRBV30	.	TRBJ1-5	CAWGTPHQPQHF	TGTGCCTGGGGGACACCTCATCAGCCCCAGCATTTT
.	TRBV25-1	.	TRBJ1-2	CASSEYEGYTF	TGTGCCAGCAGTGAATATGAGGGCTACACCTTC
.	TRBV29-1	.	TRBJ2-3	CSVDQSADTQYF	TGCAGCGTTGATCAGTCTGCAGATACGCAGTATTTT
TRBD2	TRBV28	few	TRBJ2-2	CASSLGGANTGELFF	TGTGCCAGCAGTTTGGGAGGGGCGAACACCGGGGAGCTGTTTTTT
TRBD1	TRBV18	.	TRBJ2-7	CASSPGTGTYEQYF	TGTGCCAGCTCACCCGGGACAGGGACCTACGAGCAGTACTTC
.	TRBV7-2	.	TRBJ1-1	CASSSDRNTEAFF	TGTGCCAGCAGCTCCGACAGGAACACTGAAGCTTTCTTT
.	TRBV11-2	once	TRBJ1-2	CASSQERRGGYTF	TGTGCCAGCAGCCAGGAAAGACGGGGTGGCTACACCTTC
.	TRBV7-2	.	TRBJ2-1	CASKPAGQVYNEQFF	TGTGCCAGCAAACCGGCGGGGCAAGTCTACAATGAGCAGTTCTTC
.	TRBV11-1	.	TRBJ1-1	CASSLGWGATEAFF	TGTGCCAGCAGCTTAGGGTGGGGGGCCACTGAAGCTTTCTTT
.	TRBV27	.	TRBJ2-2	CASSPGRTVRGTGELFF	TGTGCCAGCAGCCCCGGGCGGACAGTCCGTGGCACCGGGGAGCTGTTTTTT
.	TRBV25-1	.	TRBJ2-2	CASSELGAGKGTGELFF	TGTGCCAGCAGTGAATTGGGAGCAGGGAAGGGAACCGGGGAGCTGTTTTTT
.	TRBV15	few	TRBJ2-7	CATSRGRPGEQYF	TGTGCCACCAGCAGAGGGCGGCCGGGCGAGCAGTACTTC
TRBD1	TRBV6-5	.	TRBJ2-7	CASSYQTGMTLLEQYF	TGTGCCAGCAGTTACCAGACAGGGATGACCCTCCTCGAGCAGTACTTC
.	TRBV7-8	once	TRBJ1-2	CASSLRKQPPYGYTF	TGTGCCAGCAGCTTAAGGAAACAGCCACCTTATGGCTACACCTTC
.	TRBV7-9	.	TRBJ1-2	CASSEQDWYGYTF	TGTGCCAGCAGCGAACAGGATTGGTATGGCTACACCTTC
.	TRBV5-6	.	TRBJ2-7	CASSLKTASYEQYF	TGTGCCAGCAGCTTGAAGACAGCATCCTACGAGCAGTACTTC
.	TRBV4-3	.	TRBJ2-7	CASSPLTGDPYEQYF	TGCGCCAGCAGCCCCCTGACGGGAGACCCCTACGAGCAGTACTTC